The clone carrying this T cell receptor (beta chain) was recorded at least ten times. The sample is drawn from a study of prognosis after radiotherapy for stage I lung cancer. Using two-round multiplex PCR, the authors amplified TCR beta CDR3 from genomic DNA. For every TRBV and TRBJ gene, a specific primer was used in first-round PCR. MiXCR was run by TCRdb on the multiplex PCR reads, yielding one entry per CDR3 protein. The sample carries about 31,000 distinct CDR3 sequences, 32% recorded once. The CDR3 runs 14 residues. Germline CDR1 is SGHKS and CDR2 is YYEKEE (reference sequence). V was shortened by 1 base and J by 1 base, with 9 bases between the two germline ends.

The sequencing here drew on PBMCs, taken before or after stereotactic body radiation therapy (not recorded which). The receptor was isolated from a donor at least 50 years old with non-small cell lung cancer. The V and J genes are TRBV5-5 and TRBJ2-7; perhaps TRBD1 as D (6 bases). The CDR3 is CASSLFQGSYEQYF. In DNA, the CDR3 is TGTGCCAGCAGCTTGTTTCAGGGGTCCTACGAGCAGTACTTC.